Listed below are T cell receptor beta chains from one sample, sequenced in a study of identical twins. TCRdb passed the 5' RACE reads through MiXCR, listing each CDR3 protein once. Among about 810,000 distinct CDR3 sequences listed, approximately 13% were seen once. In addition, the sample was reused for a study of yellow fever vaccine responses in identical twins.

What was sequenced was PBMCs. Receptors originate from a woman aged 18-29 years in good health. CDR3s include the opening cysteine and the closing phenylalanine or tryptophan. Fields, in order: D gene, V gene, J gene, clone size, CDR3 protein, CDR3 DNA. D genes are given only for firm matches. Clone size is given for some rows only: seen once, a few or many times, or a class if the clone is expanded.

-	TRBV4-1	TRBJ2-1	many	CASSQRDQKNEQFF	TGCGCCAGCAGCCAAAGGGACCAAAAAAATGAGCAGTTCTTC
TRBD2	TRBV2	TRBJ2-1	few	CASSPRTSVNEQFF	TGTGCCAGCAGTCCGAGGACTAGCGTGAATGAGCAGTTCTTC
-	TRBV12-3/TRBV12-4	TRBJ2-5	few	CASSLDARDAGETQYF	TGTGCCAGCAGTTTAGATGCACGGGACGCGGGGGAGACCCAGTACTTC
-	TRBV28	TRBJ2-2	few	CASSWTLGTGELFF	TGTGCCAGCAGTTGGACTTTGGGCACCGGGGAGCTGTTTTTT
-	TRBV3-1	TRBJ2-3	few	CASSHPGGSTDTQYF	TGTGCCAGCAGCCACCCCGGGGGAAGCACAGATACGCAGTATTTT
-	TRBV7-9	TRBJ2-5	-	CASSSSPLGETQYF	TGTGCCAGCAGCTCATCCCCATTAGGGGAGACCCAGTACTTC
TRBD2	TRBV5-6	TRBJ2-7	many	CASRLMAGGTYEQYF	TGTGCCAGCAGACTGATGGCGGGAGGGACTTACGAGCAGTACTTC
-	TRBV5-1	TRBJ2-3	-	CASSFQRADTQYF	TGCGCCAGCAGTTTCCAGCGGGCAGATACGCAGTATTTT
-	TRBV29-1	TRBJ2-3	-	CSVDPGTDTQYF	TGCAGCGTTGATCCGGGCACAGATACGCAGTATTTT
TRBD2	TRBV5-1	TRBJ2-2	-	CASGLAGGPGELFF	TGCGCCAGCGGACTAGCGGGGGGACCCGGGGAGCTGTTTTTT
TRBD1	TRBV11-2	TRBJ2-1	-	CASSLVTGGPAAYEQFF	TGTGCCAGCAGCTTAGTTACAGGGGGGCCAGCTGCGTATGAGCAGTTCTTC
-	TRBV25-1	TRBJ2-3	-	CASSHQGGNTDTQYF	TGTGCCAGCAGTCATCAGGGGGGTAACACAGATACGCAGTATTTT
-	TRBV24-1	TRBJ2-1	few	CATSDLRTGYNEQFF	TGTGCCACCAGTGATTTGCGCACGGGCTACAATGAGCAGTTCTTC
-	TRBV13	TRBJ2-3	many	CASSAGPRGTDTQYF	TGTGCCAGCAGCGCGGGTCCACGGGGGACAGATACGCAGTATTTT
-	TRBV2	TRBJ1-1	few	CASSDSQNTEAFF	TGTGCCAGCTCCGACAGTCAGAACACTGAAGCTTTCTTT
-	TRBV6-1	TRBJ2-1	many	CASSQGAVGEQFF	TGTGCCAGCTCCCAAGGGGCCGTAGGTGAGCAGTTCTTC
-	TRBV10-3	TRBJ2-5	-	CAIRGLSGETQYF	TGTGCCATCAGAGGACTATCGGGAGAGACCCAGTACTTC
TRBD2	TRBV7-9	TRBJ2-2	-	CASSPLAGVAGELFF	TGTGCCAGCAGCCCTCTAGCGGGAGTGGCCGGGGAGCTGTTTTTT
-	TRBV10-3	TRBJ2-7	many	CAISERGEQYF	TGTGCCATCAGTGAGCGGGGCGAGCAGTACTTC
TRBD2	TRBV5-1	TRBJ2-1	few	CASSLVELSGGAHEQFF	TGCGCCAGCAGCTTGGTCGAGTTGAGCGGGGGGGCACATGAGCAGTTCTTC
-	TRBV29-1	TRBJ1-4	-	CSVLQGTNEKLFF	TGCAGCGTTCTCCAGGGGACTAATGAAAAACTGTTTTTT
TRBD2	TRBV10-2	TRBJ2-1	-	CASSEMGTRNEQFF	TGCGCCAGCAGTGAGATGGGGACTAGAAATGAGCAGTTCTTC
-	TRBV7-9	TRBJ2-5	few	CASSLGRDQETQYF	TGTGCCAGCAGCTTGGGTCGGGATCAAGAGACCCAGTACTTC
TRBD1	TRBV24-1	TRBJ2-2	-	CATSDLSTGRTGELFF	TGTGCCACCAGTGACCTTTCGACAGGGCGGACCGGGGAGCTGTTTTTT
TRBD1	TRBV6-1	TRBJ1-5	few	CASNRDRASTQPQHF	TGTGCCAGCAATCGGGACAGGGCGAGTACTCAGCCCCAGCATTTT
-	TRBV28	TRBJ2-2	few	CASKWASNTGELFF	TGTGCCAGCAAGTGGGCTTCGAACACCGGGGAGCTGTTTTTT
-	TRBV7-8	TRBJ2-5	few	CASSPQKGGWETQYF	TGTGCCAGCAGCCCGCAGAAGGGGGGCTGGGAGACCCAGTACTTC
TRBD2	TRBV5-1	TRBJ2-1	-	CASSYMDSGRNEQFF	TGCGCCAGCAGCTATATGGATAGCGGGAGGAATGAGCAGTTCTTC
-	TRBV5-1	TRBJ2-1	-	CASSLGGSESYNEQFF	TGCGCCAGCAGCTTGGGGGGTAGCGAATCCTACAATGAGCAGTTCTTC
-	TRBV24-1	TRBJ2-2	few	CAIQIRGGELFF	TGTGCCATTCAAATCAGAGGCGGGGAGCTGTTTTTT
-	TRBV29-1	TRBJ1-1	few	CSVFLETSYLEAFF	TGCAGCGTTTTTCTTGAAACGAGTTACCTTGAAGCTTTCTTT
-	TRBV28	TRBJ2-1	-	CASSNGQFRDEQFF	TGTGCCAGCAGCAACGGACAGTTTAGGGATGAGCAGTTCTTC
TRBD1	TRBV2	TRBJ1-5	-	CASSFRDRVPRPQHF	TGTGCCAGCAGTTTCCGGGACAGGGTGCCGAGGCCCCAGCATTTT
-	TRBV4-1	TRBJ1-6	-	CASSQGLDSPLHF	TGCGCCAGCAGCCAAGGCCTCGACTCACCCCTCCACTTT
-	TRBV5-1	TRBJ2-6	many	CASRHTVRSGANVLTF	TGCGCCAGCAGGCACACAGTCCGCTCTGGGGCCAACGTCCTGACTTTC
TRBD1	TRBV29-1	TRBJ2-7	-	CSVRTGQWAYEQYF	TGCAGCGTACGCACGGGACAGTGGGCCTACGAGCAGTACTTC
-	TRBV5-1	TRBJ2-3	many	CASSPGVDTQYF	TGTGCCAGCTCACCAGGGGTGGATACGCAGTATTTT
-	TRBV24-1	TRBJ1-2	many	CATRDTNYGYTF	TGTGCCACCCGGGACACAAACTATGGCTACACCTTC
TRBD2	TRBV14	TRBJ2-3	many	CASSLELAHTDTQYF	TGTGCCAGCAGCCTTGAACTAGCGCACACAGATACGCAGTATTTT
-	TRBV12-3/TRBV12-4	TRBJ2-3	many	CASSPTARGGAKDTQYF	TGTGCCAGCAGTCCAACGGCTCGTGGGGGGGCCAAAGATACGCAGTATTTT
-	TRBV9	TRBJ2-2	-	CASSVLTEAGELFF	TGTGCCAGCAGCGTCCTAACAGAGGCCGGGGAGCTGTTTTTT
TRBD2	TRBV2	TRBJ2-2	-	CATASGGTGELFF	TGTGCCACCGCTAGCGGTGGGACCGGGGAGCTGTTTTTT